These T cell receptor beta chains were read from a single sample in a study of blood T cells in healthy people across ages. Each CDR3 protein is one row after TCRdb ran MiXCR on the 5' RACE reads. Of about 1.5 million distinct CDR3 sequences in the sample, approximately 42% were seen once. The sample comprised blood. These receptors were collected from a woman aged 18 to 35 in good health. CDR3s include the opening cysteine and the closing phenylalanine or tryptophan. The size of a clone is reported for some rows only, either as once, few or many, or as a class for expanded clones.

clone size	V gene	J gene	CDR3 length	CDR3 protein
.	TRBV20-1	TRBJ2-1	15	CSARAQSGMYNEQFF
.	TRBV27	TRBJ1-5	13	CASRSGHNQPQHF
few	TRBV20-1	TRBJ2-4	13	CSAIAGGQNIQYF
.	TRBV3-1	TRBJ1-6	14	CASSQGAGISLLHF
many	TRBV10-3	TRBJ2-1	13	CAIRTGQHNEQFF
.	TRBV6-5	TRBJ1-2	11	CASRTAYGYTF
.	TRBV7-9	TRBJ2-2	14	CASSFVTNTGELFF
.	TRBV14	.	15	CASSQEVGTRETQYF
few	TRBV12-3/TRBV12-4	.	15	CASSFYHLLEETQYF
.	TRBV6-1	TRBJ2-1	12	CASLDWGNEQFF
few	TRBV15	TRBJ2-7	13	CATSASRVYEQYF
few	TRBV9	TRBJ1-5	15	CASSAGGAGNQPQHF
.	TRBV19	TRBJ1-5	14	CASSGTGNRQPQHF
.	TRBV3-1	TRBJ1-2	14	CASSQDRSVGWYTF
.	TRBV9	.	16	CASSGLLAPSYNEQYF
few	TRBV20-1	TRBJ2-3	14	CSAYPGHGTDTQYF
few	TRBV11-2	TRBJ1-4	15	CASSSNREANEKLFF
many	TRBV24-1	TRBJ2-3	18	CATSDFRRLAGVTDTQYF
few	TRBV11-2	TRBJ2-7	15	CASSLGASGVYEQYF
.	TRBV7-2	TRBJ2-5	15	CASSLGPGVLETQYF
.	TRBV2	TRBJ2-1	15	CASSDYRAQGSEQFF
.	TRBV2	.	12	CASSGQLDEQYF
few	TRBV12-3/TRBV12-4	TRBJ2-3	13	CASSLSSRDTQYF
few	TRBV12-3/TRBV12-4	TRBJ2-1	16	CASSLGLLAGVDEQFF
.	TRBV5-5	TRBJ2-3	17	CASSTQTSGSGTDTQYF
.	TRBV3-1	TRBJ1-2	17	CASSHRDRGILNYGYTF
.	TRBV20-1	TRBJ1-5	14	CSARVTGANQPQHF
few	TRBV20-1	TRBJ2-7	12	CSASNRVTEQYF
.	TRBV6-4	TRBJ1-4	15	CASSETGRESEKLFF
few	TRBV3-1	TRBJ1-2	16	CASSQGGDRYGTGYTF
.	TRBV12-3/TRBV12-4	TRBJ2-7	15	CASSLPGQGDYEQYF
many	TRBV7-8	TRBJ2-1	15	CASSLAGGPNNEQFF
.	TRBV10-3	TRBJ2-7	17	CAVSESNFPTTDYEQYF
.	TRBV6-1	TRBJ2-5	15	CASSRFGQAQETQYF
many	TRBV29-1	TRBJ2-7	12	CSVEAGGNEQYF
once	TRBV7-7	TRBJ1-1	13	CASSVRQGTEAFF
.	TRBV20-1	TRBJ2-7	15	CSARGAAGRGYEQYF
few	TRBV7-2	TRBJ2-1	11	CAILAYNEQFF
few	TRBV9	TRBJ1-2	12	CASSVAGDGYTF
once	TRBV11-2	TRBJ2-3	13	CASSLSSGYTQYF